The 10 T cell receptor beta chains below were found in one sample sequenced in a study of blood T cells in healthy people across ages. Then a second PCR, running about 6 to 12 cycles, was carried out with a sample-barcoded 5' primer and a J-beta primer mix. TCRdb used MiXCR to reprocess the 5' RACE reads, holding one entry per CDR3 protein. Of hundreds of thousands of distinct CDR3 sequences detected, about half appear once; the ten largest clones hold about a sixth. Sequencing used blood. The receptors shown here come from a man older than 75 in good health.

V gene TRBV20-1 combines with J gene TRBJ2-7; possible D gene TRBD1, 6 bases. Germline V gene lookup returns CDR1 DFQATT and CDR2 SNEGSKA (reference sequence). Trimming removed 0 bases at V and 0 bases at J, with 9 bases between. The CDR3 consists of 14 residues. The CDR3 bases are TGCAGTGCTAGAGATGGACAGCTCTCCTACGAGCAGTACTTC. Translated, it gives CSARDGQLSYEQYF.

The genes are TRBV20-1 and TRBJ2-7; TRBD2 agrees at 10 bases. This CDR3 is 14 amino acids long. The germline V gene has CDR1 DFQATT and CDR2 SNEGSKA (reference sequence). J lost 7 bases, V lost 6 bases, and 12 bases had no gene match. The CDR3 sequence is CSATVAGGLNEQYF. The CDR3 coding sequence is TGCAGTGCCACCGTAGCGGGGGGTTTAAATGAGCAGTACTTC.

This clonotype was counted ten times or more. This chain connects TRBV12-3 or TRBV12-4 to TRBJ2-1; 9 positions match TRBD1. CDR3 length: 16 amino acids. Trimming cost V 6 bases and J 7 bases; bases outside gene matches: 13. The CDR3 reads CASRPSAGQGYNEQFF. In DNA form, the CDR3 reads TGTGCCAGCAGGCCATCCGCGGGACAGGGTTATAATGAGCAGTTCTTC.

This clonotype was seen just once. This sequence joins TRBV12-3 or TRBV12-4 and TRBJ2-5; D is ambiguous. With the DNA end fitting TRBJ2-7 better, the J assignment may be wrong. The CDR3 sequence is 13 residues long. The CDR3 sequence is CASSSATSAEQYF. In DNA form, the CDR3 reads TGTGCCAGCAGTTCCGCCACGAGCGCCGAGCAGTACTTC.

This chain joins TRBV10-2 and TRBJ2-4, with no clear D. The better agreement between TRBJ2-7 and the DNA end casts doubt on the J call. The CDR3 is 14 residues long. Looked up from germline, CDR1 is WSHSY and CDR2 is SAAADI. In DNA, the CDR3 is TGCGCCAGCAGTGAGACTCAGGACTCCTACGAGCAGTACTTC. Its translation: CASSETQDSYEQYF.

V gene TRBV6-6 combines with J gene TRBJ2-5; TRBD2 is a possible D gene (8 bases). Trimming removed 6 bases from V and 4 bases from J, with 15 bases in between. Germline-derived CDR1 and CDR2 are MNHNY and SVGAGI (reference sequence). The CDR3 contains 14 residues. This CDR3 is CASRLAGTVETQYF. The CDR3 DNA sequence: TGTGCCAGCAGATTAGCGGGGACAGTAGAGACCCAGTACTTC.

V is TRBV12-3 or TRBV12-4 and J is TRBJ2-2; the D is unclear. The CDR3 loop spans 13 amino acids. V was pared by 7 bases and J by 1 base, with 7 bases between. The CDR3 DNA reads TGTGCCAGCATCCCTAAGAACACCGGGGAGCTGTTTTTT. This gives the protein CASIPKNTGELFF.

For this clonotype: No conserved phenylalanine or tryptophan is present at the end of the CDR3, so a read error is the likely explanation. The chain employs TRBV5-4 and TRBJ2-1; D is ambiguous. Germline CDR1 SGHNT, CDR2 YYREEE (reference sequence). Trimming shortened V by 2 bases and J by 9 bases, and 6 bases separated the two germline ends. The CDR3 spans 11 residues. CDR3 protein: CASSFYTEQFL. The CDR3 bases are TGTGCCAGCAGCTTCTATACTGAGCAGTTCCTC.

This chain connects TRBV7-2 to TRBJ2-4; possible D gene TRBD2, 6 bases. The V end lost 1 base, the J end lost 7 bases, and 17 bases lay between the germline ends. Looked up from germline, CDR1 is SGHTA and CDR2 is FQGNSA. The CDR3 sequence is 16 residues long. CDR3 amino acids: CASSLGEAIPSNIQYF. For the CDR3, the DNA is TGTGCCAGCAGCTTAGGGGAGGCTATCCCCAGCAACATTCAGTACTTC.

The chain has TRBV7-9 and TRBJ2-4, with 7 bases that match TRBD1. CDR3 length equals 16 residues. The germline V gene has CDR1 SEHNR and CDR2 FQNEAQ (reference sequence). V trimming: 6 bases; J trimming: 2 bases; junction bases outside the gene matches: 10. The CDR3 here is CASRDDRDATKNIQYF. The CDR3 DNA reads TGTGCCAGCAGGGACGACAGGGATGCGACCAAAAACATTCAGTACTTC.